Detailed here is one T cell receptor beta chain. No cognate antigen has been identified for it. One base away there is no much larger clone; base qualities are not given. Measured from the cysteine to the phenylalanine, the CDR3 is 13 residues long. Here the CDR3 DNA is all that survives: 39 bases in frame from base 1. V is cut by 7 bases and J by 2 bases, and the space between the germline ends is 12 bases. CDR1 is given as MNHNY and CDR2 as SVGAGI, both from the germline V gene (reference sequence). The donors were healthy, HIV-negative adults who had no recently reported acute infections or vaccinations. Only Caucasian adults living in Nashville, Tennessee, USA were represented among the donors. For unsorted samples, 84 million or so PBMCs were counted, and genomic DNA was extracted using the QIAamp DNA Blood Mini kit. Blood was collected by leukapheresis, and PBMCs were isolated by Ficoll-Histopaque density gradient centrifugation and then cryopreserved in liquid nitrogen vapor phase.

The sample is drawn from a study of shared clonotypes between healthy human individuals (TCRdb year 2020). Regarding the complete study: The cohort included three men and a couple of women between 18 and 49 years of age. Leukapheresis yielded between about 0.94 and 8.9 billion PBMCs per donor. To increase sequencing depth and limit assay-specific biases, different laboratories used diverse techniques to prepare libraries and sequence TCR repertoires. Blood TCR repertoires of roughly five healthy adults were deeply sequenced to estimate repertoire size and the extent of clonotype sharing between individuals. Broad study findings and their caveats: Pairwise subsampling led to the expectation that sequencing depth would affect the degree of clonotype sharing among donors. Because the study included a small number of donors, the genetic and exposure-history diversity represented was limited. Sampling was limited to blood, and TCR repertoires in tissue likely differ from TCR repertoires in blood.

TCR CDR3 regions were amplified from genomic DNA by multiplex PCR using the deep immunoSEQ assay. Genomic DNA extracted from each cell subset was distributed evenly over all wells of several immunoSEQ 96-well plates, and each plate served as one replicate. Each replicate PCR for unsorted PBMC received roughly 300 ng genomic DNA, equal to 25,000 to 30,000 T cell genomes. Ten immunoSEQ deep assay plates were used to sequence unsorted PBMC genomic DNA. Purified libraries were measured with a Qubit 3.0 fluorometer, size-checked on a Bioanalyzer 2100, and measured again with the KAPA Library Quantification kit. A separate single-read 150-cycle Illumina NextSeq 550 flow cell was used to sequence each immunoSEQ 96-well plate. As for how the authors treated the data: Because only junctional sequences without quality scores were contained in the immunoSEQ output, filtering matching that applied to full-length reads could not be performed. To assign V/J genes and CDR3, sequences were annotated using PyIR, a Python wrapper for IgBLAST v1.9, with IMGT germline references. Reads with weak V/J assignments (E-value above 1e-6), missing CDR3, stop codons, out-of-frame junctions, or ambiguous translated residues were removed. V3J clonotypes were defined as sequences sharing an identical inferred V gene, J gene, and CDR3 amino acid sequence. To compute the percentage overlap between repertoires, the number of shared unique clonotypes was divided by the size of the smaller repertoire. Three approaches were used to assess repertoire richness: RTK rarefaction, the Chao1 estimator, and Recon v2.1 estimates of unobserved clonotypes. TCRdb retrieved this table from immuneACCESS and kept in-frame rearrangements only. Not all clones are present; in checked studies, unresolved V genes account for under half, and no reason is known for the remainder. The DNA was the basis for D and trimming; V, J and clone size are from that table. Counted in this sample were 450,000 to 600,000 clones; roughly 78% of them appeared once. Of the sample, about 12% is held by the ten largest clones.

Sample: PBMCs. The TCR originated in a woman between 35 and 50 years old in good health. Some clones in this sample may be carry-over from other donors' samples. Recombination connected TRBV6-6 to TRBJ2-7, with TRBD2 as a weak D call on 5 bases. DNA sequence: TGTGCCAGCACCCCAAGCGGCACCTACGAGCAGTACTTC. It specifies CASTPSGTYEQYF.